A selection of T cell receptor beta chains follows, all from one sample in a study of blood T cells in healthy people across ages. TCRdb re-analysed the 5' RACE reads in MiXCR, keeping a single row per CDR3 protein. The table includes hundreds of thousands of distinct CDR3 sequences, about 61% detected once. Source material: blood. The receptors come from a man aged 35 to 55 in good health. Both conserved end residues are part of each CDR3. D genes are given only for firm matches. Rows give clone size only sometimes, using once, few, many, or a class for an expanded clone.

V	size	D	J	CDR3	DNA
TRBV7-9	few	TRBD2	TRBJ2-7	CASSNPGGYEQYF	TGTGCCAGCAGCAACCCGGGGGGCTACGAGCAGTACTTC
TRBV9	-	-	TRBJ2-5	CASSVGEETQYF	TGTGCCAGCAGCGTAGGGGAAGAGACCCAGTACTTC
TRBV27	-	TRBD2	TRBJ2-7	CASSNSGRSYEQYF	TGTGCCAGCAGTAATAGCGGGAGATCCTACGAGCAGTACTTC
TRBV6-1	-	TRBD2	TRBJ2-3	CASSRGTSGRASRADTQYF	TGTGCCAGCAGTCGAGGGACTAGCGGGAGGGCCAGTAGGGCAGATACGCAGTATTTT
TRBV9	once	TRBD2	TRBJ2-4	CASSSASGGVTNIQYF	TGTGCCAGCAGCTCCGCTAGCGGGGGGGTAACAAACATTCAGTACTTC
TRBV20-1	-	-	TRBJ1-6	CSARDSGGTDSPLHF	TGCAGTGCTAGAGATTCCGGGGGTACGGATTCACCCCTCCACTTT
TRBV6-1	-	TRBD1	TRBJ1-2	CASSTGTGEGGYTF	TGTGCCAGCAGTACCGGGACAGGGGAAGGCGGCTACACCTTC
TRBV6-1	many	TRBD2	TRBJ2-1	CASSERGNNEQFF	TGTGCCAGCAGTGAGCGGGGGAACAATGAGCAGTTCTTC
TRBV9	-	-	TRBJ1-1	CASSRGTRENTEAFF	TGTGCCAGCAGCCGGGGGACCAGAGAGAACACTGAAGCTTTCTTT
TRBV28	-	TRBD2	TRBJ2-7	CASSSTSGVSYEQYF	TGTGCCAGCAGTTCGACTAGCGGAGTATCCTACGAGCAGTACTTC
TRBV10-3	-	TRBD2	TRBJ2-7	CAISGISGPRTYEQYF	TGTGCCATCTCAGGCATTAGCGGGCCCCGCACCTACGAGCAGTACTTC
TRBV9	-	-	TRBJ1-2	CASSQTAAGYTF	TGTGCCAGCAGCCAAACAGCCGCGGGCTACACCTTC
TRBV12-3/TRBV12-4	-	-	TRBJ2-3	CASSRAESTDTQYF	TGTGCCAGCAGCCGAGCGGAAAGCACAGATACGCAGTATTTT
TRBV4-1	-	-	TRBJ1-1	CASSQDLGGAEAFF	TGCGCCAGCAGCCAAGATCTTGGAGGGGCTGAAGCTTTCTTT
TRBV29-1	-	-	TRBJ2-7	CSVARQATYEQYF	TGCAGCGTTGCCAGACAGGCTACCTACGAGCAGTACTTC
TRBV11-3	few	-	TRBJ2-1	CASSLGGVSRNEQFF	TGTGCCAGCAGCTTAGGGGGAGTCAGTCGCAATGAGCAGTTCTTC
TRBV4-1	few	-	TRBJ2-7	CASSQVRYYEQYF	TGCGCCAGCAGCCAAGTTCGATACTACGAGCAGTACTTC
TRBV7-2	-	TRBD2	TRBJ2-1	CASSLAVSGSSYNEQFF	TGTGCCAGCAGCTTAGCGGTGAGCGGGAGCTCCTACAATGAGCAGTTCTTC
TRBV9	-	-	TRBJ1-2	CASSVDTGRTYGHTF	TGTGCCAGCAGCGTCGATACCGGGAGAACCTATGGCCACACCTTC
TRBV9	-	-	TRBJ1-1	CASSPRDKKNTEAFF	TGTGCCAGCAGCCCCCGGGACAAAAAGAACACTGAAGCTTTCTTT
TRBV28	-	TRBD2	TRBJ2-3	CASSLFPSGSLTDTQYF	TGTGCCAGCAGTTTGTTCCCTAGCGGGAGTTTGACAGATACGCAGTATTTT
TRBV9	-	-	TRBJ1-1	CASSVSPSQGNTEAFF	TGCGCCAGCAGCGTAAGTCCTTCCCAGGGAAACACTGAAGCTTTCTTT
TRBV6-5	few	TRBD1	TRBJ2-3	CASSAPDRGDTDTQYF	TGTGCCAGCAGCGCCCCGGACAGGGGGGACACAGATACGCAGTATTTT
TRBV20-1	-	-	TRBJ2-3	CSARSRDTQYF	TGCAGTGCTAGAAGTAGAGATACGCAGTATTTT
TRBV7-9	-	-	TRBJ1-1	CASSQRGAEAFF	TGTGCCAGCAGCCAAAGGGGAGCTGAAGCTTTCTTT
TRBV12-3/TRBV12-4	-	TRBD1	TRBJ1-1	CASNRGLNTEAFF	TGTGCCAGTAACAGGGGTTTGAACACTGAGGCTTTCTTT
TRBV12-3/TRBV12-4	few	-	TRBJ1-5	CASSSAGSNQPQHF	TGTGCCAGCAGTTCGGCAGGAAGCAATCAGCCCCAGCATTTT
TRBV4-1	-	TRBD1	TRBJ2-5	CASSQAGQGGETQYF	TGCGCCAGCAGCCAAGCGGGACAGGGGGGAGAGACCCAGTACTTC
TRBV29-1	-	-	TRBJ1-1	CSARADSGTEAFF	TGCAGCGCCCGAGCAGATTCGGGGACTGAAGCTTTCTTT
TRBV13	-	TRBD1	TRBJ2-7	CASSIRDRPPYEQYF	TGTGCCAGCAGCATACGGGACAGGCCCCCCTACGAGCAGTACTTC
TRBV29-1	few	-	TRBJ2-7	CSYKPGLSTNEQYF	TGCAGCTATAAACCGGGATTGTCTACTAACGAGCAGTACTTC
TRBV6-1	few	-	TRBJ2-3	CASSEFHGEDTQYF	TGTGCCAGCAGTGAATTTCACGGTGAAGATACGCAGTATTTT
TRBV20-1	-	-	TRBJ2-3	CSATKQGWDTQYF	TGCAGTGCCACAAAACAGGGTTGGGATACGCAGTATTTT
TRBV19	-	-	TRBJ2-7	CASSIGAANEQYF	TGTGCCAGTAGTATAGGGGCAGCAAATGAGCAGTACTTC
TRBV27	few	-	TRBJ2-3	CASSFRGSPDTQYF	TGTGCCAGCAGTTTCAGAGGGAGTCCGGATACGCAGTATTTT
TRBV12-3/TRBV12-4	-	-	TRBJ2-7	CASTRYEQYF	TGTGCCAGCACTAGATACGAGCAGTACTTC
TRBV6-5	-	-	TRBJ2-5	CASSPELWGGETQYF	TGTGCCAGCAGCCCCGAATTGTGGGGTGGAGAGACCCAGTACTTC
TRBV6-5	-	TRBD1	TRBJ2-5	CASSYGDRRKETQYF	TGTGCCAGCAGTTACGGGGACAGACGAAAAGAGACCCAGTACTTC
TRBV4-1	-	-	TRBJ2-2	CASSQAGSYTGELFF	TGCGCCAGCAGCCAAGCCGGGTCCTACACCGGGGAGCTGTTTTTT
TRBV6-5	few	-	TRBJ1-2	CASSYSKGRDDNYGYTF	TGTGCCAGCAGTTACTCGAAGGGCAGGGATGACAACTATGGCTACACCTTC
TRBV12-3/TRBV12-4	few	TRBD1	TRBJ2-7	CASSAQGAHYEQYF	TGTGCCAGCAGTGCTCAGGGGGCCCACTACGAGCAGTACTTC
TRBV20-1	-	-	TRBJ1-5	CSAPPRGEGNQPQHF	TGCAGTGCTCCCCCGCGGGGGGAGGGCAATCAGCCCCAGCATTTT
TRBV20-1	-	TRBD1	TRBJ1-5	CSARDLGQGIGNQPQHF	TGCAGTGCTAGAGATCTAGGACAGGGAATAGGGAATCAGCCCCAGCATTTT
TRBV6-5	-	-	TRBJ2-3	CASRDTWDTQYF	TGTGCCAGCAGGGACACCTGGGATACGCAGTATTTT
TRBV9	-	-	TRBJ2-3	CASSVSGAGDTQYF	TGTGCCAGCAGCGTATCCGGGGCGGGAGATACGCAGTATTTT
TRBV12-3/TRBV12-4	-	-	TRBJ1-2	CASSLLRGGGYTF	TGTGCCAGCAGTTTACTCAGGGGTGGCGGCTACACCTTC
TRBV20-1	few	TRBD2	TRBJ2-5	CSASYPRTSGLRDEQYF	TGCAGTGCTAGTTATCCACGGACTAGCGGGCTTAGAGATGAGCAGTACTTC
TRBV18	-	-	TRBJ2-7	CTSSPKYEQYF	TGTACCAGCTCACCGAAATACGAGCAGTACTTC
TRBV4-1	few	-	TRBJ1-2	CASSQVNTREVGYTF	TGCGCCAGCAGCCAAGTTAATACCCGAGAGGTTGGCTACACCTTC
TRBV7-3	-	TRBD2	TRBJ2-1	CASSQSLLAGGQNEQFF	TGTGCCAGCAGCCAATCTTTGCTAGCGGGAGGGCAGAATGAGCAGTTCTTC
TRBV11-2	-	-	TRBJ1-1	CASNDRRNTEAFF	TGTGCCAGCAACGACAGGCGGAACACTGAAGCTTTCTTT
TRBV29-1	-	-	TRBJ1-4	CSVRGTNETLFF	TGCAGCGTTCGGGGGACTAATGAAACACTGTTTTTT